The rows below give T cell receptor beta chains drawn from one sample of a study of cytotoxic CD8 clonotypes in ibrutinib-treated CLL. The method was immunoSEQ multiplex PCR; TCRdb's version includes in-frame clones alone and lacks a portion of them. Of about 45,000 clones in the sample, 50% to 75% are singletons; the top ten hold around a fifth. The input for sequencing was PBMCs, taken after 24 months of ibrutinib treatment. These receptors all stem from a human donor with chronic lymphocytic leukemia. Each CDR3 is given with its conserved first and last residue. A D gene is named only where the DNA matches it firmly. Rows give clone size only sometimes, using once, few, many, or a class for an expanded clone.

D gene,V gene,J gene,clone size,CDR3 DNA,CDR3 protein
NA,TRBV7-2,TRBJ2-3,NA,TGTGCCAGCATCCTAGGAGGGAGTTCTGATACGCAGTATTTT,CASILGGSSDTQYF
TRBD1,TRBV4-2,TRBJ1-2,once,TGTGCCAGCAGCCAAGTGGGGGACAGGGGGCTAGGCTACACCTTC,CASSQVGDRGLGYTF
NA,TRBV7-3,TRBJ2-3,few,TGTGCCAGCAGCTTACGAGGCGGCCACACAGATACGCAGTATTTT,CASSLRGGHTDTQYF
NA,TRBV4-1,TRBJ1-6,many,TGCGCCAGCAGCCAAGTTATGTTTCGGGACTCACCCCTCCACTTT,CASSQVMFRDSPLHF
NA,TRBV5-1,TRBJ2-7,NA,TGCGCCAGCACCTACGAGCAGTACTTC,CASTYEQYF
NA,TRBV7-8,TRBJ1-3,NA,TGTGCCAGCAGCTTAGGGCAGGGCTCTGGAAACACCATATATTTT,CASSLGQGSGNTIYF
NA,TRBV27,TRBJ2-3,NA,TGTGCCAGATGCAGGGCCGACAAAGGGGGGACGCAGTATTTT,CARCRADKGGTQYF
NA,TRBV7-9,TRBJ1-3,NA,TGTGCCAGCAGCACCTTAGCACAGGACCGTGGGGGGACCATATATTTT,CASSTLAQDRGGTIYF
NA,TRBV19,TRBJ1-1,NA,TGTGCCAGTTGTCGGAGATACACTGAAGCTTTCTTT,CASCRRYTEAFF
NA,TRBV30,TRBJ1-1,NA,TGTGCCTGGAGTGTATTGGCCCTGAACACTGAAGCTTTCTTT,CAWSVLALNTEAFF
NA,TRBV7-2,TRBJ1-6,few,TGTGCCAGCAGCTTAGCGTTTGGGGGGCCGAATAATTCACCCCTCCACTTT,CASSLAFGGPNNSPLHF
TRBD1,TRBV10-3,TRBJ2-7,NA,TGTGCCACCGGAACCGGGACAGATTCCTACGAGCAGTACTTC,CATGTGTDSYEQYF
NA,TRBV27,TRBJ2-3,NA,TGTGCCAGCAGTTTGACATCCATGGGAAATACGCAGTATTTT,CASSLTSMGNTQYF
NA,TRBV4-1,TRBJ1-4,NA,TGCGCCAGCAGCCCACCGCAGCGAAGTGAAAAACTGTTTTTT,CASSPPQRSEKLFF
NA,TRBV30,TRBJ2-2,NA,TGTGCCTGGAGTCCCCGGACGCGGACACCCACCGGGGAGCTGTTTTTT,CAWSPRTRTPTGELFF
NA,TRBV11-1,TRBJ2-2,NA,TGTGCCAGCAGCTTAAGGAACACCGGGGAGCTGTTTTTT,CASSLRNTGELFF
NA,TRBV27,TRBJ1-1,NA,TGTGCCAGCAGTTATGGCGGGAACACTGAAGCTTTCTTT,CASSYGGNTEAFF
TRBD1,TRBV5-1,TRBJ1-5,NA,TGCGCCAGCAGCCCGGGGACAGGGGGCCTTAGCAATCAGCCCCAGCATTTT,CASSPGTGGLSNQPQHF
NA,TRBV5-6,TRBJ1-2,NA,TGTGCCAGCAGCTCCCAAAGGGGCTACACCTTC,CASSSQRGYTF
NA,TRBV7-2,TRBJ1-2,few,TGTGCCAGCAGCTTATCGCAATATGGCTACACCTTC,CASSLSQYGYTF
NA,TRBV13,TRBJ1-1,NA,TGTGCCAGCAGCTTACAGGGCGGGGGGACTGAAGCTTTCTTT,CASSLQGGGTEAFF
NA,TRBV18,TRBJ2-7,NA,TGTGCCAGCTCACCGGTCCCTGACTACGAGCAGTACTTC,CASSPVPDYEQYF
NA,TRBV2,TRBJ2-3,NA,TGTGCCAGCAGTGAACAGGGGACCGGCACAGATACGCAGTATTTT,CASSEQGTGTDTQYF
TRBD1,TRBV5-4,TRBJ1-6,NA,TGTGCCAGCAGCTTGGTCCAGGGGGACGGATCACCCCTCCACTTT,CASSLVQGDGSPLHF
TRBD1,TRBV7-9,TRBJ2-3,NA,TGTGCCAGCAGCTTATGGGCTAGCAGGGGGGATACGCAGTATTTT,CASSLWASRGDTQYF
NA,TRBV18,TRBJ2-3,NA,TGTGCCAGCTCGCCGGCCCGTGATACGCAGTATTTT,CASSPARDTQYF
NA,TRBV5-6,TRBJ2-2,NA,TGTGCCAGCAGCTTGAATGACCTTAACACCGGGGAGCTGTTTTTT,CASSLNDLNTGELFF
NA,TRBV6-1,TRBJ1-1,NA,TGTGCCAGCAGTGAACGGTGGAAGACTGAAGCTTTCTTT,CASSERWKTEAFF
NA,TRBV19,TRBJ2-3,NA,TGTGCCAGTAGTCTGCGCACAGATACGCAGTATTTT,CASSLRTDTQYF
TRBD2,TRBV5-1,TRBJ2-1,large,TGCGCCAGCAGCTTGTCGCCCCTAGCGGGAGGGGGGAATGAGCAGTTCTTC,CASSLSPLAGGGNEQFF
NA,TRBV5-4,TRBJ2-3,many,TGTGCCAGCAGCTTGGGGGGGGCTGCAGATACGCAGTATTTT,CASSLGGAADTQYF
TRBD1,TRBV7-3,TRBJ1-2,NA,TGTGCCAGCAGCTTAGCCGGTAGACAGGGGAGCGGCTACACCTTC,CASSLAGRQGSGYTF
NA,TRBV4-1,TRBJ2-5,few,TGCGCCAGCAGCCGGCTGACAGGCCTTCGAGAGACCCAGTACTTC,CASSRLTGLRETQYF
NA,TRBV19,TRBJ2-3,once,TGTGCCAGCGCCCGACTAGGCATCACAGATACGCAGTATTTT,CASARLGITDTQYF
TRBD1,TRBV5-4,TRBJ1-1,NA,TGTGCCAGCAGCAGAAACACCCAGGGGGACACTGAAGCTTTCTTT,CASSRNTQGDTEAFF
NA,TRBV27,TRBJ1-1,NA,TGTGCCAGCAGTTTACACAGTCTGAGGAACACTGAAGCTTTCTTT,CASSLHSLRNTEAFF
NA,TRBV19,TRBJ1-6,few,TGTGCCAGTAGTATTTCAGGGGATTCACCCCTCCACTTT,CASSISGDSPLHF
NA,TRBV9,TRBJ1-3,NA,TGTGCCAGCAGCAACCAGGGCAGGTTGGACACCATATATTTT,CASSNQGRLDTIYF
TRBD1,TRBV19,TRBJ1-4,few,TGTGCCAGTACCCCGACAGGGTTGAATAATGAAAAACTGTTTTTT,CASTPTGLNNEKLFF
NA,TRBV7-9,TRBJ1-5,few,TGTGCCAGCAGCTTAGTGGTTTTGGAGGGAATGCATCAGCCCCAGCATTTT,CASSLVVLEGMHQPQHF
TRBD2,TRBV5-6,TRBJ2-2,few,TGTGCCAGCAGCCAACGGCGGGGGAGCACGAACACCGGGGAGCTGTTTTTT,CASSQRRGSTNTGELFF
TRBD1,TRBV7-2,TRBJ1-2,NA,TGTGCCAGCAGCCTGACCGGGACAGGAATTAACTATGGCTACACCTTC,CASSLTGTGINYGYTF
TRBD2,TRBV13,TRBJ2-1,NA,TGTGCCAGCAGCCCGACTAGCGGGCCTTTGATGGGGCAGTTCTTC,CASSPTSGPLMGQFF
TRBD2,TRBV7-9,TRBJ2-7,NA,TGTGCCAGCAGCTCCGAGGGACTAGCGGGAGACGAGCAGTACTTC,CASSSEGLAGDEQYF
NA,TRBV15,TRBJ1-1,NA,TGTGCCACCAGTGATCGACTTCACACTGAAGCTTTCTTT,CATSDRLHTEAFF
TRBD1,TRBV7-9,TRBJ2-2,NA,TGTGCCAGCAGCCTGGGACAGTACACCGGGGAGCTGTTTTTT,CASSLGQYTGELFF
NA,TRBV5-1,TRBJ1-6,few,TGCGCCAGCAGAAGGGAAGGCGGTCATTCACCCCTCCACTTT,CASRREGGHSPLHF
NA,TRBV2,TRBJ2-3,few,TGTGCCAGCTGGTCCGTGGGAGTTTATTTGGATACGCAGTATTTT,CASWSVGVYLDTQYF
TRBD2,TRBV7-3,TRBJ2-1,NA,TGTGCCAGCAGCTTAACGCAGCGGGAGGGGAGCTCCTACAATGAGCAGTTCTTC,CASSLTQREGSSYNEQFF
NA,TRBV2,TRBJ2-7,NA,TGTGCCAGCAGTAAACAGGGTTACGAGCAGTACTTC,CASSKQGYEQYF
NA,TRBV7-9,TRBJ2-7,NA,TGTGCCAGCAGCTGGACCTACGAGCAGTACTTC,CASSWTYEQYF
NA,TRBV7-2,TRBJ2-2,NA,TGTGCCAGCAGCCTCTTCTTATCCACCGGGGAGCTGTTTTTT,CASSLFLSTGELFF